This T cell receptor (beta chain) was found in a study of blood T cell repertoires in COVID-19. Original data processing: Estimation of nucleated cell counts was performed using reference gene primer amplification. Produced via immunoSEQ multiplex PCR; TCRdb's table is partial and in-frame only. D and trimming come from the DNA, and the V and J calls and clone size come from that table. In the table there are roughly 190,000 clones, 90% of which are singletons. Material: peripheral blood. This TCR was sampled from a man between 45 and 60 years old with acute or convalescent COVID-19.

CDR3 sequence (DNA): TGTGCCAGCTCAATCCGGGACAGGGAGCTGTTTTTT. Residues: CASSIRDRELFF. The chain uses TRBV18 and TRBJ2-2, with a tentative D call TRBD1 (6 bases). Looked up from germline, CDR1 is KGHSH and CDR2 is LQKENI. V was pared by 5 bases and J by 9 bases, with 10 bases between. The CDR3 is 12 amino acids. Combining the CDR3 with reference TRBV18 and TRBJ2-2 gives the whole variable domain NAGVMQNPRHLVRRRGQEARLRCSPMKGHSHVYWYRQLPEEGLKFMVYLQKENIIDESGMPKERFSAEFPKEGPSILRIQQVVRGDSAAYFCASSIRDRELFFGEGSRLTVL.